This record covers a single T cell receptor (beta chain). What it binds is not known. CDR3 size: 15 residues. V shed 5 bases and J 4 bases; nucleotides not matched to a gene: 8. CDR1 is SGHTA and CDR2 is FQGTGA in the germline V gene. Sequencing was performed with immunoSEQ multiplex PCR; in TCRdb, only in-frame clones are kept and a portion is missing. The sample has about 97,000 clones; around 80% are singletons. This sample is drawn from a study of Ad26.COV2.S vaccination and SARS-CoV-2 variants. General observations from the study: There was reportedly substantial breadth in spike-specific CD8+ and CD4+ T cell responses after vaccination. Vaccine recipients and placebo recipients showed similar non-spike TCR breadth.

Sample: peripheral blood, taken after recovery from COVID-19. This TCR was sampled from a human donor who had recovered from COVID-19. The chain is built from TRBV7-3 and TRBJ2-3, with 8 positions matching TRBD1. The CDR3 region has the DNA TGTGCCAGCAGCGGAGGACAGGGCATTTCAGATACGCAGTATTTT. Protein product: CASSGGQGISDTQYF.